The 10 T cell receptor beta chains in this list originate from one sample, sequenced in a study of blood T cell repertoires in COVID-19. Only in-frame clones appear in the TCRdb table, and some are missing; sequencing was by immunoSEQ multiplex PCR. The sample includes fewer than 80,000 clones, roughly 89% of them seen just once. Material: peripheral blood. Receptor source: a man aged 45 to 65 with acute or convalescent COVID-19.

The V call is TRBV29-1, the J call TRBJ1-3, with 11 bases matching TRBD1. Germline V CDR1 and CDR2: SQVTM, ANQGSEA. This CDR3 spans 15 amino acids. The junction had 7 bases not matched to a gene; V was cut back by 7 bases and J by 2 bases. The CDR3 DNA follows: TGCAGCGGCCAGTTGGGACAGGGGGCTGGAAACACCATATATTTT. Protein product: CSGQLGQGAGNTIYF. Variable domain in full (rest from reference TRBV29-1 and TRBJ1-3): SAVISQKPSRDICQRGTSLTIQCQVDSQVTMMFWYRQQPGQSLTLIATANQGSEATYESGFVIDKFPISRPNLTFSTLTVSNMSPEDSSIYLCSGQLGQGAGNTIYFGEGSWLTVV.

This clone turned up a few times. This rearrangement joins TRBV27 to TRBJ2-1, with TRBD2 matching over 14 bases. Germline lookup yields CDR1 MNHEY and CDR2 SMNVEV (reference sequence). CDR3 size: 15 residues. Trimming at V came to 5 bases and at J to 9 bases, leaving 6 bases not matched to a gene. The CDR3 region is CASSTGTSGSTEQFF. The CDR3 coding sequence is TGTGCCAGCAGTACCGGGACTAGCGGGAGCACTGAGCAGTTCTTC.

V gene TRBV7-2 combines with J gene TRBJ2-5, with D perhaps TRBD1 (6 bases). Trimming took off 3 bases at V and 7 bases at J, with 21 bases between the two ends. This CDR3 has 16 amino acids. The germline gives CDR1 SGHTA, CDR2 FQGNSA. The CDR3 sequence is CASSFWGHQSRGTQYF. The CDR3 region has the DNA TGTGCCAGCAGCTTTTGGGGACACCAGTCCCGGGGGACCCAGTACTTC.

This clone occurred once. The rearrangement uses TRBV5-1 and TRBJ2-5; 10 bases match TRBD2. The germline gives CDR1 SGHRS, CDR2 YFSETQ. The junction had 9 bases not matched to a gene; V was cut back by 2 bases and J by 5 bases. CDR3 length equals 16 residues. In nucleotides, the CDR3 is TGCGCCAGCAGCTTCGGACTAGCGGCTCTAGGGGAGACCCAGTACTTC. This gives the protein CASSFGLAALGETQYF.

The gene calls are TRBV12-2 and TRBJ2-3; the table's D gene call, TRBD1, was not cross checked with the DNA. TRBV12-2 corresponds to a pseudogene. The CDR3 runs 15 residues. The CDR3 DNA sequence: TGTGCAAGTCCCCCAACCCGGACACGCACAGATACGCAGTATTTT. Its protein product is CASPPTRTRTDTQYF.

The V and J genes are TRBV27 and TRBJ1-2; no reliable D call. CDR3 size: 13 residues. V lost 3 bases, J lost 3 bases, and 8 bases lay in between. The germline gives CDR1 MNHEY, CDR2 SMNVEV (reference sequence). CDR3 amino acids: CASSFHPDYGYTF. The DNA of the CDR3 is TGTGCCAGCAGTTTCCACCCGGACTATGGCTACACCTTC.

This chain uses TRBV7-2 with TRBJ2-1; D is unresolved. CDR3 length: 16 amino acids. Germline CDR1 and CDR2: SGHTA and FQGNSA. V was cut by 1 base and J by 2 bases, with 12 bases left in between. The CDR3 loop reads CASSLGLQFPYNEQFF. The CDR3 coding sequence is TGTGCCAGCAGCTTAGGTTTACAGTTCCCCTACAATGAGCAGTTCTTC.

The V and J genes are TRBV29-1 and TRBJ1-1; TRBD1 matches at 8 bases. The CDR3 runs to 13 residues. CDR1 and CDR2 (germline): SQVTM, ANQGSEA. The V and J ends lost 3 bases and 4 bases, in that order; junction bases with no gene match: 4. The CDR3 spells CSVDYRGATEAFF. The CDR3 DNA reads TGCAGCGTTGATTACAGGGGGGCCACTGAAGCTTTCTTT.

This sequence joins TRBV6-6 and TRBJ2-5, with 7 bases aligning to TRBD2. V trimming: 4 bases; J trimming: 5 bases; junction bases outside the gene matches: 1. This CDR3 contains 12 residues. Germline V gene sequence: CDR1 MNHNY, CDR2 SVGAGI (reference sequence). As DNA, the CDR3 is TGTGCCAGCAGTTCGACTAGCGAGACCCAGTACTTC. Its translation: CASSSTSETQYF.

The rearrangement uses TRBV3-1 (or the pseudogene TRBV3-2) and TRBJ1-2; no definite D call. The CDR3 is 13 residues long. Trimming removed 4 bases from V and 7 bases from J, with 13 bases in between. The germline V gene has CDR1 LGHDT and CDR2 YNNKEL (reference sequence). The CDR3 DNA follows: TGTGCCAGCAGCCTCGGCCGGGTCGGTGGCTACACCTTC. It translates to CASSLGRVGGYTF.